This entry lists 30 T cell receptor beta chains sequenced from one sample in a study of blood T cell repertoires in COVID-19. Profiling relied on immunoSEQ multiplex PCR, and the TCRdb table lists in-frame clones only, not all of them. The data hold some 250,000 clones, with about nine tenths observed a single time. The sequenced material came from peripheral blood. The source of these receptors is a man aged 25-45 years who had recovered from COVID-19.

J is TRBJ2-1 and V is TRBV4-2; perhaps TRBD1 as D (5 bases). V dropped 0 bases and J dropped 9 bases, with 12 bases sitting between them. Germline V gene lookup returns CDR1 LGHNA and CDR2 YNFKEQ. The CDR3 spans 14 residues. In DNA form, the CDR3 reads TGTGCCAGCAGCCAAGACGGCAGGGTGGGTGAGCAGTTCTTC. This sequence encodes CASSQDGRVGEQFF.

The V gene is TRBV6-6, the J gene TRBJ2-5, with a tentative D call TRBD1 (6 bases). Germline V lookup: CDR1 MNHNY, CDR2 SVGAGI (reference sequence). V was trimmed by 7 bases and J by 2 bases, leaving 11 bases between them. The length of the CDR3 is 13 residues. CDR3: CASTMDRQETQYF. The CDR3, as DNA: TGTGCCAGCACCATGGACAGACAAGAGACCCAGTACTTC.

This clone was found once. The chain links TRBV18 to TRBJ2-7, with D possibly matching TRBD1 (6 bases). Germline CDR1 KGHSH, CDR2 LQKENI. The germline V and J ends were trimmed by 3 bases and 6 bases, with 18 bases remaining between them. The CDR3 length is 15 residues. As DNA, the CDR3 is TGTGCCAGCTCACCGATAGACAGGTCAGACCTCGAGCAGTACTTC. Translation gives CASSPIDRSDLEQYF.

This clone has only one observation. The junction shows a germline mismatch at one end, possibly a read error. The rearrangement uses TRBV24-1 and TRBJ2-5; D gene unclear. Germline CDR1 KGHDR, CDR2 SFDVKD. This CDR3 has 11 residues. The CDR3 region has the DNA TGTGCCACCAGCGATTCGGGGACCCAGTACTTC. This translates into CATSDSGTQYF.

This clone was observed many times. The chain carries TRBV5-6 and TRBJ2-7, with TRBD1 matching over 8 bases. V shed 4 bases and J 5 bases; nucleotides not matched to a gene: 8. The CDR3 extends over 14 amino acids. Germline loops: CDR1 SGHDT, CDR2 YYEEEE. DNA of the CDR3: TGTGCCAGCAGCCACCGGGACAGGTCGGACGAGCAGTACTTC. Translated: CASSHRDRSDEQYF.

The chain has TRBV5-5 and TRBJ1-1; D is ambiguous. With 6 bases removed from V and 5 bases from J, the gap between germline ends came to 26 bases. Germline V CDR1 and CDR2: SGHKS, YYEKEE (reference sequence). CDR3 length: 17 amino acids. The chain's CDR3 is CASTVSGGAKRETEAFF. The DNA for the CDR3 is TGTGCCAGCACCGTATCAGGAGGTGCCAAGAGAGAAACTGAAGCTTTCTTT.

The rearrangement joins TRBV27 to TRBJ1-3; TRBD1 matches 10 bases. The CDR3 is made up of 16 amino acids. Trimming took 2 bases from V and 7 from J; bases not matched to a gene: 8. Per the germline V gene, CDR1 is MNHEY and CDR2 is SMNVEV (reference sequence). CDR3 DNA: TGTGCCAGCAGTTTAAGCGGGACAGGGGAAGGGAACACCATATATTTT. Its protein is CASSLSGTGEGNTIYF.

The J gene is TRBJ2-1, the V gene TRBV19, with D possibly being TRBD2 (6 bases). V lost 6 bases and J 5 bases, leaving 11 bases between the germline ends. The CDR3 has 13 residues. Germline V CDR1 and CDR2: LNHDA, SQIVND (reference sequence). The CDR3 sequence is CASRRDLNNEQFF. The CDR3 DNA reads as TGTGCCAGTAGGCGGGACTTAAACAATGAGCAGTTCTTC.

Here the CDR3 reads CAWSVALLGGYTF. For the CDR3, the DNA is TGTGCCTGGAGTGTAGCGTTGTTGGGTGGCTACACCTTC. J is TRBJ1-2 and V is TRBV30, with D unresolved. Germline CDR1 and CDR2: GTSNPN and SVGIG (reference sequence). V lost 0 bases and J lost 7, with 12 bases in between. This CDR3 spans 13 amino acids.

The V call is TRBV6-1, the J call TRBJ2-6; D unclear. The CDR3 sequence is 15 residues long. The germline V and J ends were trimmed by 3 bases and 0 bases, with 6 bases remaining between them. Germline V gene data show CDR1 as MNHNS and CDR2 as SASEGT. The CDR3: CASSDKNSGANVLTF. Written as DNA, the CDR3 is TGTGCCAGCAGTGACAAAAACTCTGGGGCCAACGTCCTGACTTTC.

The genes are TRBV6-6 and TRBJ1-1, with 7 bases fitting TRBD1. Germline CDR1 MNHNY, CDR2 SVGAGI (reference sequence). This CDR3 region has 16 residues. Trimming took 0 bases from V and 1 from J; bases not matched to a gene: 5. The CDR3 protein is CASSYSRTGSNTEAFF. CDR3 bases: TGTGCCAGCAGTTACTCGAGGACAGGTTCGAACACTGAAGCTTTCTTT.

V gene TRBV4-2 combines with J gene TRBJ2-5; TRBD2 matches at 9 bases. V lost 0 bases, J lost 0 bases, and 2 bases stayed unmatched. From germline, CDR1 is LGHNA and CDR2 YNFKEQ. This CDR3 has 16 residues. In DNA form, the CDR3 reads TGTGCCAGCAGCCAAGACCTAGCGGGGAACCAAGAGACCCAGTACTTC. Translation gives CASSQDLAGNQETQYF.

The gene calls are TRBV10-3 and TRBJ1-3; D remains unclear. The CDR3 consists of 15 residues. Trimming pared 6 bases from V and 4 bases from J, leaving 16 bases between. Germline loops: CDR1 ENHRY, CDR2 SYGVKD. For the CDR3, the DNA is TGTGCCATCAGCCCTCTGGGCGCCGCGGGAAACACCATATATTTT. Encoded protein: CAISPLGAAGNTIYF.

This sequence joins TRBV7-8 and TRBJ2-5; 7 bases agree with TRBD1. Germline V gene lookup returns CDR1 SGHVS and CDR2 FQNEAQ. The trim removed 1 base at V and 4 bases at J, leaving 12 bases unmatched. The CDR3 loop spans 17 amino acids. The CDR3 DNA sequence: TGTGCCAGCAGCTTAGGGACAGGCCGACCCGCGGGAGAGACCCAGTACTTC. Amino acids: CASSLGTGRPAGETQYF.

V is TRBV5-4 and J is TRBJ2-5; 10 bases align to TRBD1. From germline, CDR1 is SGHNT and CDR2 YYREEE (reference sequence). Trimming cost V 6 bases and J 5 bases; bases outside gene matches: 13. The CDR3 sequence is 16 residues long. The CDR3: CASTLGQGRWTETQYF. DNA for the CDR3: TGTGCCAGCACCCTGGGACAGGGGAGGTGGACGGAGACCCAGTACTTC.

The sample holds a few counts of this clone. Different DNA sequences within this sample yield the same CDR3. The V call is TRBV7-9, the J call TRBJ1-4; 8 bases agree with TRBD1. Germline V lookup: CDR1 SEHNR, CDR2 FQNEAQ (reference sequence). CDR3 length: 16 amino acids. V was pared by 5 bases and J by 0 bases, with 5 bases of the junction left unmatched. The CDR3 DNA is TGTGCCAGCAGCCTAAGACAGGGGACAACTAATGAAAAACTGTTTTTT. This encodes CASSLRQGTTNEKLFF.

The chain joins TRBV6-1 to TRBJ2-7, with D possibly matching TRBD1 (7 bases). Germline assignment: CDR1 MNHNS and CDR2 SASEGT. Trimming stripped 2 bases from V and 7 bases from J, with 21 bases between. CDR3 length equals 16 residues. DNA of the CDR3: TGTGCCAGCAGTGAATATGCGGGACAGATTCTGGGGGAGCAGTACTTC. Protein sequence: CASSEYAGQILGEQYF.

The chain joins TRBV3-1 (or the pseudogene TRBV3-2) to TRBJ2-3; TRBD2 might be the D (6 bases). V lost 4 bases, J lost 1 base, and 15 bases lay in between. The CDR3 consists of 16 residues. CDR1 LGHDT and CDR2 YNNKEL come from the germline V gene (reference sequence). The CDR3 sequence is CASSPSGLKRTDTQYF. DNA of the CDR3: TGTGCCAGCAGCCCTTCCGGACTAAAGCGCACAGATACGCAGTATTTT.

This clone has only a few counts. CDR3 coding DNA: TGTGCCAGCAGTTACAGGGGGCGAATCAGCACTGAAGCTTTCTTT. Its protein is CASSYRGRISTEAFF. V is TRBV6-5 and J is TRBJ1-1; 7 bases fit TRBD1. Germline CDR1 MNHEY, CDR2 SVGAGI. J was trimmed by 4 bases and V by 2 bases; bases with no gene match: 7. The CDR3 length is 15 residues.

The chain uses TRBV2 and TRBJ2-7, with 8 nucleotides matching TRBD1. From germline, CDR1 is SNHLY and CDR2 FYNNEI. The CDR3 totals 14 residues. J lost 5 bases, V lost 9 bases, and 12 bases had no gene match. The CDR3 loop is CARRKQGAWDEQYF. CDR3 in DNA: TGTGCCAGACGGAAGCAGGGGGCGTGGGACGAGCAGTACTTC.

Of note for this clone: Other DNA sequences in this sample translate to the same CDR3. The chain has TRBV13 and TRBJ2-7; tentative D call: TRBD1 (5 bases). CDR1 is PRHDT and CDR2 is FYEKMQ in the germline V gene (reference sequence). This CDR3 is built from 13 residues. The V end lost 5 bases, the J end lost 4 bases, and 12 bases lay between the germline ends. CDR3: CASSPPDSYEQYF. CDR3 DNA sequence: TGTGCCAGCAGCCCCCCCGACAGTTACGAGCAGTACTTC. The full variable domain, in which reference TRBV13 and TRBJ2-7 provide the parts outside the CDR3, is AAGVIQSPRHLIKEKRETATLKCYPIPRHDTVYWYQQGPGQDPQFLISFYEKMQSDKGSIPDRFSAQQFSDYHSELNMSSLELGDSALYFCASSPPDSYEQYFGPGTRLTVT.

The J gene is TRBJ2-7, the V gene TRBV7-2, with D possibly TRBD2 on 6 matching bases. The V end lost 1 base, the J end lost 11 bases, and 15 bases lay between the germline ends. The CDR3 sequence is 13 residues long. Germline assignment: CDR1 SGHTA and CDR2 FQGNSA. The chain's CDR3 is CASSLDGGVVKYF. In DNA, the CDR3 is TGTGCCAGCAGCTTAGATGGAGGGGTCGTCAAGTACTTC. The full variable domain, in which reference TRBV7-2 and TRBJ2-7 provide the parts outside the CDR3, is GAGVSQSPSNKVTEKGKDVELRCDPISGHTALYWYRQSLGQGLEFLIYFQGNSAPDKSGLPSDRFSAERTGGSVSTLTIQRTQQEDSAVYLCASSLDGGVVKYFGPGTRLTVT.

This clone was picked up one time. CDR3 sequence: CASSSHRGGNNEQFF. CDR3 nucleotides: TGTGCCAGCAGCTCTCACAGGGGTGGGAACAATGAGCAGTTCTTC. The chain carries TRBV7-9 and TRBJ2-1; 7 bases line up with TRBD1. Germline V gene data show CDR1 as SEHNR and CDR2 as FQNEAQ (reference sequence). V was clipped by 4 bases and J by 5 bases; unmatched bases: 8. The CDR3 contains 15 residues.

The chain joins TRBV3-1 (or the pseudogene TRBV3-2) to TRBJ2-7; the match to TRBD2 covers 8 bases. Trimming took 4 bases from V and 6 from J; bases not matched to a gene: 8. Germline CDR1 and CDR2: LGHDT and YNNKEL (reference sequence). This CDR3 has 14 amino acids. The CDR3 DNA reads as TGTGCCAGCAGCCCCTTCGCGGGGGGAGGCGAGCAGTACTTC. Amino acids: CASSPFAGGGEQYF.

CDR3 sequence reads: CASSPSGQGAPTF. CDR3 nucleotide sequence: TGCGCCAGCAGCCCCTCTGGACAGGGGGCGCCCACCTTC. J is TRBJ1-2 and V is TRBV5-1, with TRBD1 identical over 11 bases. This CDR3 comprises 13 residues. Germline V CDR1 and CDR2: SGHRS, YFSETQ. The V segment lost 4 bases and the J segment 13 bases; nucleotides outside the gene matches: 9. Variable domain in full (rest from reference TRBV5-1 and TRBJ1-2): KAGVTQTPRYLIKTRGQQVTLSCSPISGHRSVSWYQQTPGQGLQFLFEYFSETQRNKGNFPGRFSGRQFSNSRSEMNVSTLELGDSALYLCASSPSGQGAPTFGSGTRLTVV.

The chain uses TRBV14 and TRBJ2-1; D perhaps matches TRBD1 (6 bases). The V end was cut by 0 bases, the J end by 8 bases, with 14 bases between. There are 15 residues in the CDR3. Germline CDR1 reads SGHDN; CDR2 reads FVKESK. The CDR3 region has the DNA TGTGCCAGCAGCCAAGACAGGGTCAGGGGAGATGAGCAGTTCTTC. This codes for CASSQDRVRGDEQFF.

The chain has TRBV6-2 or TRBV6-3 and TRBJ1-4, with D perhaps matching TRBD1 (6 bases). CDR1 and CDR2 from the germline V gene are MNHEY and SVGEGT. The V end was cut by 2 bases, the J end by 6 bases, with 16 bases between. The CDR3 sequence is 16 residues long. CDR3 loop: CASSYLPGQQYEKLFF. The CDR3 DNA reads TGTGCCAGCAGTTACCTCCCCGGACAGCAGTATGAAAAACTGTTTTTT.

V and J are TRBV11-2 and TRBJ1-2; 9 positions match TRBD1. The CDR3 runs 16 residues. V lost 5 bases, J lost 5 bases, and 12 bases stayed unmatched. The V gene's germline CDR1 is SGHAT and CDR2 FQNNGV. CDR3 nucleotides: TGTGCCAGCAGCCCCGCCGCCGGGACAGGGATGTATGGCTACACCTTC. Translating it yields CASSPAAGTGMYGYTF.

V and J are TRBV9 and TRBJ1-1; 12 nucleotides align to TRBD1. J was trimmed by 5 bases and V by 3 bases; bases with no gene match: 8. Per the germline V gene, CDR1 is SGDLS and CDR2 is YYNGEE. The CDR3 runs to 16 residues. The chain's CDR3 is CASSAGTGGAVTEAFF. DNA of the CDR3: TGTGCCAGCAGCGCTGGGACAGGGGGCGCGGTAACTGAAGCTTTCTTT.

The rearrangement joins TRBV11-1 to TRBJ1-1, with D tentatively TRBD1 (5 bases). CDR3 length equals 14 residues. Germline V gene data show CDR1 as SGHAT and CDR2 as FQDESV (reference sequence). The V end was cut by 2 bases, the J end by 1 base, with 8 bases between. The CDR3 nucleotides read TGTGCCAGCAGCTTACAGGGTGAGAACACTGAAGCTTTCTTT. It translates to CASSLQGENTEAFF.